This T cell receptor beta chain derives from a study of CD8+ T cells in alopecia areata. Background on the study: Treated patients swallowed 5 to 10 mg of oral tofacitinib twice daily. Scoring treated patients' severity relied on the percentage of scalp area affected.

Study-level findings and limits: Scalp clonality and expanded CD8+ clones among the top 100 fell significantly with tofacitinib.

The CDR3 consists of 11 residues. Trimming at V came to 4 bases and at J to 14 bases, leaving 5 bases not matched to a gene. Germline loops: CDR1 SQVTM, CDR2 ANQGSEA. The treatment is: oral pan-JAK inhibitor, 5-10 mg twice daily. T lymphocytes (CD4+ and CD8+) were sorted from PBMCs. On this clone: The target antigen is unknown.

TCR sequencing used cDNA made by reverse transcription of extracted RNA. Assay used: immunoSEQ multiplex PCR; TCRdb lists only in-frame clones, some missing. The sample carries roughly 180,000 clones, less than 70% recorded once. The V gene is TRBV29-1, the J gene TRBJ2-1, with TRBD2 matching 10 bases. The TCR comes from a human donor with alopecia areata. Sequencing was performed on CD8+ T cells sorted from blood, taken at week 24, from a patient treated with tofacitinib. CDR3 coding DNA: TGCAGCGTTGTAACTAGCGGGAAGAAGTTCTTC. This encodes CSVVTSGKKFF.